The 28 T cell receptor beta chains below were found in one sample sequenced in a study of response to subunit inactivated influenza vaccine. TCRdb called the RT-PCR reads again in MiXCR, with one record for every CDR3 protein. The sample has about 540,000 distinct CDR3 sequences; approximately 20% are singletons. This sample also appeared in a second study, on T cells expressing NK-cell markers. That report adds: Researchers built TCR beta cDNA using 5'RACE template switching with UMIs.

Source: CD4+ T cells sorted from PBMCs, taken approximately 12 days after vaccination. The receptors were sampled from a man aged 50 to 59 who received an inactivated influenza vaccine.

This clonotype was detected only a few times. This chain joins TRBV6-5 and TRBJ2-5; TRBD1 is a possible D gene (6 bases). The germline V gene has CDR1 MNHEY and CDR2 SVGAGI. The CDR3 is made up of 18 amino acids. V lost 2 bases, J lost 0 bases, and 19 bases lay in between. CDR3 region: CASSYPDRGGGDQETQYF. The CDR3 DNA reads as TGTGCCAGCAGTTACCCGGACAGAGGGGGTGGCGACCAAGAGACCCAGTACTTC.

In this sample, this clonotype turned up a few times. The rearrangement joins TRBV20-1 to TRBJ2-1; D remains ambiguous. The germline V gene encodes CDR1 DFQATT and CDR2 SNEGSKA (reference sequence). This CDR3 spans 13 amino acids. CDR3 coding DNA: TGCAGATCCGTGGGGAAGAAGAGGAATGAGCAGTTCTTC. This sequence encodes CRSVGKKRNEQFF.

This chain uses TRBV24-1 with TRBJ2-5, with TRBD1 matching 12 bases. Germline CDR1 is KGHDR and CDR2 is SFDVKD. The CDR3 totals 16 residues. Trimming took 3 bases from V and 5 from J; bases not matched to a gene: 6. The CDR3 DNA follows: TGTGCCACCAGTGATACCGGGACAGGGGGCAGTGAGACCCAGTACTTC. Protein: CATSDTGTGGSETQYF.

The chain joins TRBV6-2 or TRBV6-3 to TRBJ1-5, with a tentative D call TRBD1 (6 bases). Trimming cost V 2 bases and J 9 bases, with 14 bases left between them. The CDR3 totals 14 residues. The germline V gene encodes CDR1 MNHEY and CDR2 SVGEGT. The CDR3 DNA reads as TGTGCCAGCAGTTACCAGGGGCCGCCTCGGCCCCAGCATTTT. Translation: CASSYQGPPRPQHF.

A few counts support this clonotype. The chain combines TRBV20-1 with TRBJ2-5; weak D call: TRBD1 (5 bases). The V end lost 1 base, the J end lost 0 bases, and 12 bases lay between the germline ends. This CDR3 spans 15 amino acids. Per the germline V gene, CDR1 is DFQATT and CDR2 is SNEGSKA (reference sequence). CDR3 DNA sequence: TGCAGTGCTAGAGCAGGGTCAGACAACCAAGAGACCCAGTACTTC. Translated, it gives CSARAGSDNQETQYF.

This sequence joins TRBV27 and TRBJ2-3; tentative D call: TRBD2 (6 bases). Per germline, CDR1 MNHEY and CDR2 SMNVEV (reference sequence). The CDR3 runs 15 residues. With 3 bases removed from V and 4 bases from J, the gap between germline ends came to 14 bases. CDR3 in amino acids: CASSFKGRIADTQYF. CDR3 nucleotide sequence: TGTGCCAGCAGTTTTAAGGGGAGGATCGCAGATACGCAGTATTTT.

This chain joins TRBV2 and TRBJ2-7; 10 positions match TRBD1. V gave up 8 bases and J gave up 3 bases; unmatched junction bases: 4. Per germline, CDR1 SNHLY and CDR2 FYNNEI. The CDR3 extends over 13 amino acids. The CDR3 spells CASGDRGIYEQYF. DNA for the CDR3: TGTGCCAGCGGGGACAGGGGAATCTACGAGCAGTACTTC. The full variable domain, its missing parts supplied by reference TRBV2 and TRBJ2-7, is EPEVTQTPSHQVTQMGQEVILRCVPISNHLYFYWYRQILGQKVEFLVSFYNNEISEKSEIFDDQFSVERPDGSNFTLKIRSTKLEDSAMYFCASGDRGIYEQYFGPGTRLTVT.

As to this clonotype: One end of the junction is discordant with germline, which a read error may explain. The rearrangement joins TRBV6-5 to TRBJ1-2; TRBD1 aligns across 8 bases. The CDR3 spans 12 residues. The germline CDR1 and CDR2 sequences are MNHEY and SVGAGI. CDR3 region: CASSQGAWGYSF. CDR3 bases: TGTGCCAGCAGCCAGGGGGCCTGGGGCTACTCCTTC.

The chain couples TRBV28 to TRBJ1-6; D remains ambiguous. CDR3 length: 15 amino acids. The germline V gene has CDR1 MDHEN and CDR2 SYDVKM. The V end was cut by 5 bases, the J end by 9 bases, with 17 bases between. CDR3 sequence reads: CASSPQRPGSSPLHF. In DNA form, the CDR3 reads TGTGCCAGCAGTCCCCAGCGCCCGGGGAGTTCACCCCTCCACTTT. The variable domain in full, with the rest retrieved from reference TRBV28 and TRBJ1-6, is DVKVTQSSRYLVKRTGEKVFLECVQDMDHENMFWYRQDPGLGLRLIYFSYDVKMKEKGDIPEGYSVSREKKERFSLILESASTNQTSMYLCASSPQRPGSSPLHFGNGTRLTVT.

The V call is TRBV24-1, the J call TRBJ2-5, with 8 bases lining up with TRBD2. The germline V gene encodes CDR1 KGHDR and CDR2 SFDVKD. The CDR3 is made up of 18 amino acids. Germline trimming cut 4 bases from V and 2 bases from J; bases unmatched to any gene: 14. DNA of the CDR3: TGTGCCACCAGTGACCCGTCCCGGCTAGCGGGCCTTCAAGAGACCCAGTACTTC. Protein: CATSDPSRLAGLQETQYF.

The chain joins TRBV28 to TRBJ1-1, with D possibly TRBD1 on 6 matching bases. This CDR3 is built from 18 residues. Germline V gene sequence: CDR1 MDHEN, CDR2 SYDVKM. The V and J ends lost 11 bases and 3 bases respectively, with 31 bases between them. CDR3 amino acids: CAASPLGGLNLPYTEAFF. The CDR3 nucleotides read TGTGCCGCTTCACCCCTCGGGGGCCTGAACCTACCATACACTGAAGCTTTCTTT.

This sequence joins TRBV27 and TRBJ2-3; 12 nucleotides align to TRBD2. The CDR3 has 16 residues. Looked up from germline, CDR1 is MNHEY and CDR2 is SMNVEV (reference sequence). V was pared by 5 bases and J by 7 bases, with 10 bases of the junction left unmatched. As DNA, the CDR3 is TGTGCCAGCAGTCCACCGACTAGCGGGAGACCTTATACGCAGTATTTT. The encoded protein is CASSPPTSGRPYTQYF.

The chain recombines TRBV5-5 with TRBJ1-1; the D gene is possibly TRBD1 (5 bases). The germline gives CDR1 SGHKS, CDR2 YYEKEE (reference sequence). The CDR3 runs 13 residues. V shed 4 bases and J shed 7 bases, with 14 bases lying between them. CDR3 nucleotides: TGTGCCAGCAGCCGACAGTCGGACGGTGAAGCTTTCTTT. Translated: CASSRQSDGEAFF.

The genes are TRBV28 and TRBJ2-5, with D perhaps TRBD2 (5 bases). V shed 5 bases and J shed 8 bases, with 27 bases lying between them. The germline gives CDR1 MDHEN, CDR2 SYDVKM. The length of the CDR3 is 17 residues. CDR3 sequence reads: CASSVPLRPPQGGTQYF. The CDR3 bases are TGTGCCAGCAGTGTACCTTTGCGACCCCCTCAAGGAGGAACCCAGTACTTC.

This chain joins TRBV7-7 and TRBJ2-2; 7 nucleotides agree with TRBD1. The germline CDR1 and CDR2 sequences are SSHAT and FNYEAQ (reference sequence). CDR3 size: 14 residues. J lost 5 bases, V lost 5 bases, and 5 bases had no gene match. The CDR3 nucleotides are TGTGCCAGCAGCACAGGGGCCCTTACCGGGGAGCTGTTTTTT. Amino acid sequence: CASSTGALTGELFF.

Remarks on this clonotype: An end of the junction does not agree with germline; a read error may underlie this. The V gene is TRBV10-3, the J gene TRBJ2-3, with TRBD2 identical over 11 bases. This CDR3 contains 14 residues. Germline V CDR1 and CDR2: ENHRY, SYGVKD. Here the CDR3 reads CAITETSGVPTQYF. The CDR3 coding sequence is TGTGCCATCACTGAGACTAGCGGGGTACCTACGCAGTATTTT.

The chain links TRBV14 to TRBJ2-3; D unclear. Per the germline V gene, CDR1 is SGHDN and CDR2 is FVKESK. Trimming cost V 0 bases and J 5 bases, with 9 bases left between them. The CDR3 covers 14 residues. The CDR3 reads CASSQDGSRDTQYF. The CDR3 coding sequence is TGTGCCAGCAGCCAAGATGGCTCCCGAGATACGCAGTATTTT. Together with reference TRBV14 and TRBJ2-3, the CDR3 gives the full variable domain: EAGVTQFPSHSVIEKGQTVTLRCDPISGHDNLYWYRRVMGKEIKFLLHFVKESKQDESGMPNNRFLAERTGGTYSTLKVQPAELEDSGVYFCASSQDGSRDTQYFGPGTRLTVL.

The J gene is TRBJ2-2, the V gene TRBV5-1, with a possible D match to TRBD2 (6 bases). This CDR3 region has 14 residues. Trimming stripped 5 bases from V and 2 bases from J, with 10 bases between. The V gene's germline CDR1 is SGHRS and CDR2 YFSETQ. CDR3 sequence: CASRGTLNTGELFF. CDR3 DNA sequence: TGCGCCAGCAGGGGGACTTTAAACACCGGGGAGCTGTTTTTT.

The chain carries TRBV7-2 and TRBJ2-7, with 11 nucleotides matching TRBD1. Trimming at V came to 5 bases and at J to 5 bases, leaving 8 bases not matched to a gene. This CDR3 spans 15 amino acids. Looked up from germline, CDR1 is SGHTA and CDR2 is FQGNSA. The CDR3 nucleotides are TGTGCCAGCAGCCAATGGGACAGGGGGTCCCACGAGCAGTACTTC. Encoded protein: CASSQWDRGSHEQYF.

This clonotype was found a few times. This chain links TRBV12-3 or TRBV12-4 with TRBJ2-7; 10 bases match TRBD2. This CDR3 is 14 amino acids long. The trim removed 5 bases at V and 4 bases at J, leaving 5 bases unmatched. In DNA, the CDR3 is TGTGCCAGCAGTGTCCTAGCGGGGGATTACGAGCAGTACTTC. Translation: CASSVLAGDYEQYF.

The CDR3 DNA reads TGCGCCAGCAGCTTGGACCGTAGCTCCTATAATTCACCCCTCCACTTT. Protein product: CASSLDRSSYNSPLHF. The J gene is TRBJ1-6, the V gene TRBV5-1, with no clear D. The CDR3 has 16 residues. The germline V gene has CDR1 SGHRS and CDR2 YFSETQ. Trimming pared 0 bases from V and 0 bases from J, leaving 7 bases between.

The rearrangement links TRBV20-1 to TRBJ2-4; the D is unclear. Germline CDR1 is DFQATT and CDR2 is SNEGSKA (reference sequence). The CDR3 is 14 residues long. Trimming shortened V by 0 bases and J by 8 bases, and 14 bases separated the two germline ends. CDR3 bases: TGCAGTGCTAGAGATCGTGTAGGGCCCGACATTCAGTACTTC. It is translated as CSARDRVGPDIQYF.

Only a few counts were recorded for this clonotype. This chain connects TRBV10-3 to TRBJ2-4; 10 nucleotides line up with TRBD1. Germline assignment: CDR1 ENHRY and CDR2 SYGVKD. The CDR3 spans 16 residues. Unmatched junction bases numbered 8, after V lost 6 bases and J lost 3 bases. This CDR3 is CAISQTGGDGKNIQYF. DNA for the CDR3: TGTGCCATCAGCCAGACAGGGGGCGACGGCAAAAACATTCAGTACTTC.

There are a few counts of this clonotype. The V gene is TRBV7-8, the J gene TRBJ1-3, with D tentatively TRBD1 (6 bases). The CDR3 consists of 15 residues. The V end was cut by 0 bases, the J end by 5 bases, with 11 bases between. Germline V gene data show CDR1 as SGHVS and CDR2 as FQNEAQ. CDR3 residues: CASSLAGQGRNTIYF. The CDR3 DNA follows: TGTGCCAGCAGCTTAGCGGGGCAGGGGAGAAACACCATATATTTT.

The chain joins TRBV23-1 to TRBJ2-7, with 8 bases lining up with TRBD1. TRBV23-1 is an ORF; its function is uncertain. The CDR3 has 14 residues. V dropped 7 bases and J dropped 6; count of bases not matched to a gene: 11. The CDR3: CASNSGGSGCEQYF. For the CDR3, the DNA is TGCGCCAGCAATTCAGGGGGCAGCGGGTGCGAGCAGTACTTC.

This chain connects TRBV7-2 to TRBJ2-3, with D hard to call. From germline, CDR1 is SGHTA and CDR2 FQGNSA. With 0 bases removed from V and 1 base from J, the gap between germline ends came to 5 bases. The CDR3 consists of 14 residues. CDR3 in amino acids: CASSLAYRTDTQYF. DNA for the CDR3: TGTGCCAGCAGCTTAGCGTACCGCACAGATACGCAGTATTTT.

The chain employs TRBV6-6 and TRBJ1-2; D perhaps matches TRBD1 (6 bases). The CDR3 is 12 amino acids. Germline assignment: CDR1 MNHNY and CDR2 SVGAGI (reference sequence). V was trimmed by 1 base and J by 7 bases, leaving 7 bases between them. CDR3 coding DNA: TGTGCCAGCAGTTACTTCAGGGGTGGCTACACCTTC. It yields the protein CASSYFRGGYTF.

The J gene is TRBJ1-1, the V gene TRBV10-2, with D possibly TRBD1 on 5 matching bases. The CDR3 loop spans 18 amino acids. Trimming took 0 bases from V and 3 from J, leaving 20 bases between them. The V gene's germline CDR1 is WSHSY and CDR2 SAAADI. The CDR3 here is CASSESTVGGVSDTEAFF. Here the CDR3 DNA reads TGCGCCAGCAGTGAGTCGACAGTCGGAGGGGTCTCGGACACTGAAGCTTTCTTT.